The 20 T cell receptor beta chains below were found in one sample sequenced in a study of T cells after yellow fever vaccination. In TCRdb, the 5' RACE reads were re-called with MiXCR into one record per CDR3 protein. This table holds 300,000 to 400,000 distinct CDR3 sequences, 8.7% found once. Source: PBMCs, taken on the day of the first yellow fever vaccination. The receptor set was obtained from a man aged 18 to 29 who received the YFV17D yellow fever vaccine.

This clonotype has a handful of counts. This chain uses TRBV5-5 with TRBJ2-5; the D is unclear. The germline CDR1 and CDR2 sequences are SGHKS and YYEKEE (reference sequence). This CDR3 contains 13 residues. V lost 0 bases, J lost 5 bases, and 8 bases lay in between. The DNA of the CDR3 is TGTGCCAGCAGCTTGGCCATCCGGGAGACCCAGTACTTC. It yields the protein CASSLAIRETQYF.

V and J are TRBV6-5 and TRBJ2-7, with D hard to call. Trimming removed 0 bases from V and 6 bases from J, with 12 bases in between. The CDR3 consists of 14 residues. Germline CDR1 MNHEY, CDR2 SVGAGI. The CDR3 DNA sequence: TGTGCCAGCAGTTACTCCCGCGACCGTGTCGAGCAGTACTTC. It encodes CASSYSRDRVEQYF.

The CDR3 loop reads CASSRDSYLQETQYF. The DNA for the CDR3 is TGTGCCAGCAGCCGGGACAGCTACCTACAAGAGACCCAGTACTTC. The J gene is TRBJ2-5, the V gene TRBV7-2, with 7 bases fitting TRBD1. Germline values: CDR1 SGHTA, CDR2 FQGNSA. The CDR3 runs 15 residues. With V trimmed by 5 bases and J by 2 bases, 8 bases remained unmatched.

This clonotype was seen a handful of times. This sequence joins TRBV2 and TRBJ1-1, with TRBD1 identical over 10 bases. This CDR3 is 16 amino acids long. V gave up 6 bases and J gave up 0 bases; unmatched junction bases: 7. Per the germline V gene, CDR1 is SNHLY and CDR2 is FYNNEI. DNA of the CDR3: TGTGCCAGCAGAGCTAAGGGACAGGGGATGAACACTGAAGCTTTCTTT. This encodes CASRAKGQGMNTEAFF. Full variable domain (outside the CDR3, taken from reference TRBV2 and TRBJ1-1): EPEVTQTPSHQVTQMGQEVILRCVPISNHLYFYWYRQILGQKVEFLVSFYNNEISEKSEIFDDQFSVERPDGSNFTLKIRSTKLEDSAMYFCASRAKGQGMNTEAFFGQGTRLTVV.

This clonotype was counted many times. The V gene is TRBV4-2, the J gene TRBJ2-3; the D call may be TRBD1 or TRBD2 (5 bases each). The CDR3 runs to 13 residues. The germline CDR1 and CDR2 sequences are LGHNA and YNFKEQ. V dropped 0 bases and J dropped 9 bases, with 10 bases sitting between them. The CDR3: CASSQESWGTQYF. CDR3 in DNA: TGTGCCAGCAGCCAAGAATCTTGGGGGACGCAGTATTTT.

The table lists this clonotype with a few counts. This chain connects TRBV6-1 to TRBJ1-4; 7 bases match TRBD1. The trim removed 6 bases at V and 0 bases at J, leaving 7 bases unmatched. The CDR3 length is 16 residues. Germline values: CDR1 MNHNS, CDR2 SASEGT. The CDR3 sequence: CASREQGFPTNEKLFF. The CDR3, as DNA: TGTGCCAGCAGGGAACAGGGGTTTCCAACTAATGAAAAACTGTTTTTT.

In its sample, this clonotype was seen a few times. This rearrangement joins TRBV12-5 to TRBJ2-5; 8 nucleotides align to TRBD2. This CDR3 is 15 amino acids long. The germline V gene has CDR1 LGHNT and CDR2 FRNRAP. Here the CDR3 DNA reads TGTGCAACATCGGGGGGCGGGGGGTACCAAGAGACCCAGTACTTC. As protein: CATSGGGGYQETQYF.

This clonotype has just a few counts. The rearrangement joins TRBV6-1 to TRBJ2-3; TRBD2 matches 13 bases. The length of the CDR3 is 14 residues. V was clipped by 6 bases and J by 5 bases; unmatched bases: 2. The germline V gene encodes CDR1 MNHNS and CDR2 SASEGT. CDR3 residues: CASRRTSGGDTQYF. For the CDR3, the DNA is TGTGCCAGCAGGCGGACTAGCGGGGGAGATACGCAGTATTTT.

This clonotype was picked up a small number of times. The rearrangement uses TRBV7-6 and TRBJ1-5; tentative D call: TRBD1 (6 bases). The germline V gene encodes CDR1 SGHVS and CDR2 FNYEAQ. V dropped 2 bases and J dropped 6 bases, with 11 bases sitting between them. The CDR3 length is 14 residues. The CDR3: CASSLFEGGQPQHF. The CDR3 nucleotides read TGTGCCAGCAGCTTATTTGAAGGGGGTCAGCCCCAGCATTTT.

The chain carries TRBV15 and TRBJ2-3, with no clear D. The CDR3 is 13 amino acids. Trimming pared 4 bases from V and 11 bases from J, leaving 16 bases between. The germline CDR1 and CDR2 sequences are LNHNV and YYDKDF (reference sequence). CDR3 amino acids: CATSNYGTPRQYF. The CDR3 bases are TGTGCCACCAGCAATTACGGCACCCCTAGGCAGTATTTT.

The table lists this clonotype with a few counts. This rearrangement joins TRBV20-1 to TRBJ1-1; D not certain. Germline V gives CDR1 DFQATT, CDR2 SNEGSKA (reference sequence). The CDR3 spans 13 residues. V was cut by 4 bases and J by 3 bases, with 12 bases left in between. CDR3 residues: CSAISTIDTEAFF. The CDR3 coding sequence is TGCAGTGCTATTTCTACGATTGACACTGAAGCTTTCTTT.

J is TRBJ2-1 and V is TRBV12-3 or TRBV12-4; 9 nucleotides line up with TRBD1. This CDR3 comprises 14 residues. The V segment lost 6 bases and the J segment 2 bases; nucleotides outside the gene matches: 2. The CDR3 nucleotides are TGTGCCAGCAGGCGGGACAGGGCCTACAATGAGCAGTTCTTC. This translates into CASRRDRAYNEQFF.

This clonotype was observed a handful of times. The gene calls are TRBV7-9 and TRBJ1-2; D call uncertain. Per germline, CDR1 SEHNR and CDR2 FQNEAQ (reference sequence). Trimming left V 3 bases short and J 12 bases short, with 11 bases between. The CDR3 is made up of 11 amino acids. CDR3 DNA sequence: TGTGCCAGCAGCTTCGGGCCCAGTGACACCTTC. Amino acid sequence: CASSFGPSDTF.

This clonotype was observed many times. The chain is built from TRBV29-1 and TRBJ1-2; D not certain. This CDR3 region has 15 residues. Germline V gives CDR1 SQVTM, CDR2 ANQGSEA. The V and J ends lost 6 bases and 4 bases respectively, with 21 bases between them. The CDR3 spells CSVDPPRRRSYGYTF. The CDR3 nucleotides are TGCAGCGTCGATCCCCCTCGGCGCCGCTCCTATGGCTACACCTTC.

This chain joins TRBV5-1 and TRBJ2-3; D is undetermined. This CDR3 has 12 residues. V lost 1 base to trimming and J lost 4 bases, with 4 bases between them. Germline V gene data show CDR1 as SGHRS and CDR2 as YFSETQ. CDR3 nucleotide sequence: TGCGCCAGCAGCTTGTATTCAGATACGCAGTATTTT. Protein sequence: CASSLYSDTQYF.

In its sample, this clonotype was seen many times. CDR3 in amino acids: CASSPRRPNNEQFF. CDR3 DNA: TGTGCCAGCAGCCCCAGGAGGCCCAACAATGAGCAGTTCTTC. The chain links TRBV3-1 to TRBJ2-1, with a tentative D call TRBD2 (5 bases). The germline V gene encodes CDR1 LGHDT and CDR2 YNNKEL (reference sequence). This CDR3 region has 14 residues. V lost 4 bases and J 5 bases, leaving 12 bases between the germline ends.

This clonotype occurred many times. The chain is built from TRBV7-2 and TRBJ1-5; possibly TRBD1 for D (5 bases). This CDR3 contains 14 residues. CDR1 is SGHTA and CDR2 is FQGNSA in the germline V gene. V was cut by 3 bases and J by 4 bases, with 10 bases left in between. CDR3 coding DNA: TGTGCCAGCAGCTTCGCGACAGAAAATCAGCCCCAGCATTTT. This codes for CASSFATENQPQHF.

A few counts support this clonotype. V is TRBV20-1 and J is TRBJ1-5; 12 nucleotides align to TRBD1. This CDR3 has 17 amino acids. The V gene end was trimmed by 4 bases and the J gene end by 1 base; junction bases not matched to a gene: 8. Germline loops: CDR1 DFQATT, CDR2 SNEGSKA (reference sequence). CDR3 region: CSAKAGTGGGSNQPQHF. The CDR3 DNA reads TGCAGTGCTAAGGCCGGGACAGGGGGCGGAAGCAATCAGCCCCAGCATTTT.

V usage is TRBV28 and J usage is TRBJ2-3; 7 positions agree with TRBD2. V gave up 8 bases and J gave up 2 bases; unmatched junction bases: 13. There are 16 residues in the CDR3. The germline V gene encodes CDR1 MDHEN and CDR2 SYDVKM. The CDR3 DNA sequence: TGTGCCAGCTCCAACCCGCGTCGGGAGGCCACAGATACGCAGTATTTT. This codes for CASSNPRREATDTQYF.

This clonotype was picked up a small number of times. The rearrangement uses TRBV7-3 and TRBJ2-2, with TRBD1 matching over 8 bases. Trimming cost V 5 bases and J 0 bases; bases outside gene matches: 5. The CDR3 extends over 16 amino acids. Germline CDR1 and CDR2: SGHTA and FQGTGA. The CDR3 reads CASSQGQASNTGELFF. CDR3 nucleotides: TGTGCCAGCAGCCAGGGACAGGCCTCGAACACCGGGGAGCTGTTTTTT. Variable domain in full (rest from reference TRBV7-3 and TRBJ2-2): GAGVSQTPSNKVTEKGKYVELRCDPISGHTALYWYRQSLGQGPEFLIYFQGTGAADDSGLPNDRFFAVRPEGSVSTLKIQRTERGDSAVYLCASSQGQASNTGELFFGEGSRLTVL.